These T cell receptor beta chains were read from a single sample in a study of T-cell reconstitution after alpha-beta-depleted transplantation in children. One entry per CDR3 protein results from TCRdb running MiXCR on the PCR reads. The sample lists some 500,000 distinct CDR3 sequences, over 25% occurring once. The sequencing used PBMCs from the stem cell graft donor, collected from the stem cell graft. The receptors were sampled from a human donor who donated a stem cell graft to a child with aplastic anemia. CDR3s include the opening cysteine and the closing phenylalanine or tryptophan. The D gene is left open where the match is weak. Some rows mark clone size as missing; the rest say once, few, many or name a class of expanded clone.

CDR3 DNA | CDR3 protein | J gene | clone size | V gene | D gene
TGTGCCAGCAGCTTATTCGAGGGGACTGAAGCTTTCTTT | CASSLFEGTEAFF | TRBJ1-1 | . | TRBV11-2 | .
TGCAGTGCTAGAAGACGGACAGGCAATCAGCCCCAGCATTTT | CSARRRTGNQPQHF | TRBJ1-5 | . | TRBV20-1 | .
TGTGCTAGTGGTTCACCCGGGACAGGGGCTTTGTGGCAGTTCTTC | CASGSPGTGALWQFF | TRBJ2-1 | . | TRBV12-5 | TRBD1
TGCAGTGCTAGAGATTTTCGGGCAGCGAAGAACACTGAAGCTTTCTTT | CSARDFRAAKNTEAFF | TRBJ1-1 | . | TRBV20-1 | .
TGTGCCAGCAGTAACTTAGGACAACAAGAGACCCAGTACTTC | CASSNLGQQETQYF | TRBJ2-5 | . | TRBV6-5 | .
TGTGCCAGCAGCTCCGATTTGGCTAGCGGGGGCAATGAGCAGTTCTTC | CASSSDLASGGNEQFF | TRBJ2-1 | . | TRBV7-2 | TRBD2
TGCAGTGCCCAAAGGAGCGGAATTAGTCACACAGATACGCAGTATTTT | CSAQRSGISHTDTQYF | TRBJ2-3 | . | TRBV20-1 | .
TGTGCCAGCAGTTTATTCGCGGCCGGGGGCACAGATACGCAGTATTTT | CASSLFAAGGTDTQYF | TRBJ2-3 | . | TRBV12-3/TRBV12-4 | .
TGCGCCAGCAGCTTCGAGGGTCTCCGGGTCGACGAGCAGTACTTC | CASSFEGLRVDEQYF | TRBJ2-7 | . | TRBV5-1 | .
TGCAGCGTTGTTTTAATGGGCCAGGGGGTCTACAATGAGCAGTTCTTC | CSVVLMGQGVYNEQFF | TRBJ2-1 | few | TRBV29-1 | TRBD1
TGCGCCAGCATGGGGAGCACAGATACGCAGTATTTT | CASMGSTDTQYF | TRBJ2-3 | few | TRBV5-1 | .
TGCGCCAGCAGTAGCACAGCTCTCCAGGAGACCCAGTACTTC | CASSSTALQETQYF | TRBJ2-5 | few | TRBV10-1 | .
TGTGCCAGCAGGAAAAGACAGGGGAATTCGGCTGAAGCTTTCTTT | CASRKRQGNSAEAFF | TRBJ1-1 | . | TRBV6-1 | TRBD1
TGCAGTGCTAGTCGGAAAGGAAACGTGAGGACTGAAGCTTTCTTT | CSASRKGNVRTEAFF | TRBJ1-1 | few | TRBV20-1 | .
TGTGCCAGCAGCGACGACAGGGCCTCTGGAAACACCATATATTTT | CASSDDRASGNTIYF | TRBJ1-3 | . | TRBV9 | TRBD1
TGTGCCAGCAGACCTCCCCGGACTAGCGGGGTTCTCCTGGAGGCCAAAAACATTCAGTACTTC | CASRPPRTSGVLLEAKNIQYF | TRBJ2-4 | . | TRBV6-2/TRBV6-3 | TRBD2
TGTGCCAGCAGTTCACCGAGGAGGGCTGAAGCTTTCTTT | CASSSPRRAEAFF | TRBJ1-1 | few | TRBV27 | .
TGTGCCAGCAGCCCAGGGGACAGGAGGAAGTGGTTC | CASSPGDRRKWF | TRBJ1-2 | . | TRBV12-3/TRBV12-4 | TRBD1
TGCAGTGCTAGGGTGGGTAGCGGGAGACAGTATGAGCAGTTCTTC | CSARVGSGRQYEQFF | TRBJ2-1 | . | TRBV20-1 | TRBD2
TGCGCCAGCAGCTTGGCCCCGGGAACAGGGGCGAACGAGCAGTACTTC | CASSLAPGTGANEQYF | TRBJ2-7 | . | TRBV5-1 | TRBD1
TGTGCCAGCAGTGAAACCCTGGGGGCGGGGCGTGGGGGGAACACTGAAGCTTTCTTT | CASSETLGAGRGGNTEAFF | TRBJ1-1 | few | TRBV25-1 | .
TGTGCCAGCAGCCATATATGGGACAGGGGGAACTATGGCTACACCTTC | CASSHIWDRGNYGYTF | TRBJ1-2 | . | TRBV5-6 | TRBD1
TGTGCCAGCAGTCCCGGAGGGAAGGCAGATACGCAGTATTTT | CASSPGGKADTQYF | TRBJ2-3 | . | TRBV6-2/TRBV6-3 | .
TGCAGCGTTGGAGGCAGCGTCTCTGGAAACACCATATATTTT | CSVGGSVSGNTIYF | TRBJ1-3 | . | TRBV29-1 | .
TGTGCCAGCAGTTTGATCGACCAGCCCCAGCATTTT | CASSLIDQPQHF | TRBJ1-5 | . | TRBV12-3/TRBV12-4 | .
TGCAGTGCTAAAGTGGTAGCGGGAGTCTACAATGAGCAGTTCTTC | CSAKVVAGVYNEQFF | TRBJ2-1 | . | TRBV20-1 | TRBD2
TGTGCCAGCTCACCAGGGGTCGGGGAGACCCAGTACTTC | CASSPGVGETQYF | TRBJ2-5 | . | TRBV18 | .
TGTGCCAGCAGTTTGGTAGCGATCGATGAGCAGTTCTTC | CASSLVAIDEQFF | TRBJ2-1 | . | TRBV12-3/TRBV12-4 | .
TGCAGCGTTGGACAGGGTGGGACTGAAGCTTTCTTT | CSVGQGGTEAFF | TRBJ1-1 | many | TRBV29-1 | TRBD1
TGTGCCAGCAGCTTGACCGCCGGGACACTATTTAATTCACCCCTCCACTTT | CASSLTAGTLFNSPLHF | TRBJ1-6 | . | TRBV5-6 | .
TGTGCCAGCAGCTTTCGGACTAGCGGGAGTATACGGGATGAGCAGTTCTTC | CASSFRTSGSIRDEQFF | TRBJ2-1 | . | TRBV11-3 | TRBD2
TGTGCCAGCGGGGACGCCGGGAGTAGGAACACTGAAGCTTTCTTT | CASGDAGSRNTEAFF | TRBJ1-1 | few | TRBV27 | .
TGCAGTGCTAGAAAAGGACAGGGTAGAGTCATGGCAGAGACCCAGTACTTC | CSARKGQGRVMAETQYF | TRBJ2-5 | few | TRBV20-1 | TRBD1
TGTGCCACCGGGGCCTTCCTGGAAGAGACCCAGTACTTC | CATGAFLEETQYF | TRBJ2-5 | . | TRBV7-2 | .
TGCAGCGTTGCGACTGCAAGGCAAGAGACCCAGTACTTC | CSVATARQETQYF | TRBJ2-5 | few | TRBV29-1 | .
TGTGCCAGCAGCTTAGTAGGGGGGGTTGGTAGGGGATCCACAGATACGCAGTATTTT | CASSLVGGVGRGSTDTQYF | TRBJ2-3 | . | TRBV11-2 | .
TGTGCCAGCAGCTTATCGCCACGGGAGTCCTACAATGAGCAGTTCTTC | CASSLSPRESYNEQFF | TRBJ2-1 | few | TRBV7-6 | .
TGTGCCAGCAGCCTTAACAGCGGAGGCGATACGCAGTATTTT | CASSLNSGGDTQYF | TRBJ2-3 | . | TRBV7-2 | .
TGCAGCGTTGATGGACTAGCGGGAGCCAACGAGCAGTACTTC | CSVDGLAGANEQYF | TRBJ2-7 | . | TRBV29-1 | TRBD2
TGCAGTGCTAGCCTGAGCGTAACAGATACGCAGTATTTT | CSASLSVTDTQYF | TRBJ2-3 | few | TRBV20-1 | .
TGTGCCAGCAGCGGACCGGGCACAGATACGCAGTATTTT | CASSGPGTDTQYF | TRBJ2-3 | few | TRBV6-4 | .
TGTGCCAGCAGCGTCGGGACAGGCGTTCGAGGGGGCTACACCTTC | CASSVGTGVRGGYTF | TRBJ1-2 | few | TRBV9 | TRBD1
TGTGCCAGCAGTTTAGATCTTGGGACCCGGGGTGAGCAGTTCTTC | CASSLDLGTRGEQFF | TRBJ2-1 | . | TRBV27 | .